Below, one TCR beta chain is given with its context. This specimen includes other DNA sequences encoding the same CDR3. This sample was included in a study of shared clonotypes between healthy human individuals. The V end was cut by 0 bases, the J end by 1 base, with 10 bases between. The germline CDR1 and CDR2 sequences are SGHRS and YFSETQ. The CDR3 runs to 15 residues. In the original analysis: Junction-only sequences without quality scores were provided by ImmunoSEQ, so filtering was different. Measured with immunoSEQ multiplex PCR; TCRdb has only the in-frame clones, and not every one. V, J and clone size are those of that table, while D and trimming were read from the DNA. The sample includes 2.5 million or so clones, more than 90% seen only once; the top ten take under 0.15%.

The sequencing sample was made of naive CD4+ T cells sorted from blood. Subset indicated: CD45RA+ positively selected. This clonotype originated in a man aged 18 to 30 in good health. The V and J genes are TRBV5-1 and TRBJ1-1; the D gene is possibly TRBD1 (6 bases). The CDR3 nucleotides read TGCGCCAGCAGCTTGGGCGACAGGCCGAACACTGAAGCTTTCTTT. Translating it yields CASSLGDRPNTEAFF.